This T cell receptor beta chain was identified in a study of identical twins. General observations from the study: Insertions were reduced in abundant cord blood beta clonotypes but not in memory repertoires.

In germline, CDR1 is MGHDK, CDR2 SYGVNS. The V end was cut by 4 bases, the J end by 5 bases, with 13 bases between. This CDR3 contains 14 residues. MiXCR was run by TCRdb on the 5' RACE reads, yielding one entry per CDR3 protein. There are approximately 690,000 distinct CDR3 sequences in the sample; approximately 6% occur only once, and 1.5% to 2% lies in the top ten. Only a few counts were recorded for this clonotype. Its cognate antigen is unknown. With no exceptions, donors were healthy Caucasians. The chain has TRBV25-1 and TRBJ2-3; TRBD2 is a possible D gene (6 bases). This receptor was identified in a man between 18 and 35 years old in good health. The sample consisted of naive T cells sorted from blood. As DNA, the CDR3 is TGTGCCAGCAGTGGGGACTTTCTCTTAGATACGCAGTATTTT. Translation gives CASSGDFLLDTQYF.